This T cell receptor (beta chain) was sequenced during a study of blood T cell repertoires in COVID-19. Study overall: T cells, B-cell-depleted T cells, or PBMCs supplied cDNA or gDNA.

This CDR3 contains 14 residues. Trimming took off 0 bases at V and 10 bases at J, with 11 bases between the two ends. CDR1 and CDR2 from the germline V gene are SGHRS and YFSETQ. Method: immunoSEQ multiplex PCR; TCRdb's copy keeps in-frame clones and lacks some. This sample has roughly 250,000 clones, with 75% to 90% found just once. This receptor was taken from a woman between 40 and 50 years old with acute or convalescent COVID-19. The genes are TRBV5-1 and TRBJ1-6; D possibly corresponds to TRBD1 (6 bases). Sequenced input: peripheral blood. CDR3 in amino acids: CASSLVGRGSPLHF. As DNA, the CDR3 is TGCGCCAGCAGCTTGGTCGGGAGGGGGTCACCCCTCCACTTT.